This T cell receptor (beta chain) is drawn from a study of radiotherapy plus CTLA-4 blockade in lung cancer. In the case of this clone: Its specificity is not known.

Broader study findings: Interferon-beta and early blood T cell clone dynamics reportedly predicted response best. TCR clones originating in tumors grew in number in blood after radiotherapy plus ipilimumab.

Libraries were prepared by immunoSEQ multiplex PCR; TCRdb keeps only in-frame clonotypes and omits some of them. This table has roughly 66,000 clones, approximately 82% appearing once. The germline gives CDR1 MDHEN, CDR2 SYDVKM. This CDR3 has 16 amino acids. V was shortened by 3 bases and J by 4 bases, with 15 bases between the two germline ends. This chain joins TRBV28 and TRBJ1-4, with a possible D match to TRBD1 (5 bases). The input for sequencing was peripheral blood, taken from a patient treated with radiotherapy plus ipilimumab. The sequence derives from a human donor with non-small cell lung cancer who had a partial response to radiotherapy plus ipilimumab. The CDR3 loop is CASSLVQGSGNEKLFF. The CDR3 DNA sequence: TGTGCCAGCAGTTTGGTTCAGGGTAGCGGTAATGAAAAACTGTTTTTT.